The clone carrying this T cell receptor beta chain came up once. Germline V lookup: CDR1 SEHNR, CDR2 FQNEAQ (reference sequence). This CDR3 has 12 amino acids. Trimming pared 4 bases from V and 3 bases from J, leaving 4 bases between. Repertoires were generated with immunoSEQ multiplex PCR, while TCRdb's copy carries only in-frame clones and drops some. The table has fewer than 450,000 clones, approximately 90% seen once. This entry belongs to a study of blood T cell repertoires in COVID-19. Study-level background: T cells, B-cell-depleted T cells, or PBMCs supplied cDNA or gDNA.

Sequenced material: PBMCs or T cells enriched from blood (not recorded which). This clonotype was obtained from a woman aged 18 to 35 who had recovered from COVID-19. The gene calls are TRBV7-9 and TRBJ2-1; D ambiguous. DNA of the CDR3: TGTGCCAGCAGCTCCCACTACAATGAGCAGTTCTTC. Protein product: CASSSHYNEQFF.